This record looks at one T cell receptor (beta chain) sequence and its context. This same CDR3 is encoded by further DNA sequences in the sample. The data belong to a study of blood T cell repertoires in COVID-19. Study in general: Samples of COVID-19 (acute and convalescent) were obtained from the United States, Italy and Spain.

Repertoires were generated with immunoSEQ multiplex PCR, while TCRdb's copy carries only in-frame clones and drops some. Of 250,000 to 300,000 clones in the sample, 80% to 90% were seen once. Sequenced input: peripheral blood. This clonotype was sampled from a woman in her sixties or seventies with acute or convalescent COVID-19.

This chain's CDR3 is CASSQGTGVNSPLHF. In DNA, the CDR3 is TGTGCCAGCAGCCAAGGAACAGGGGTAAATTCACCCCTCCACTTT. The chain uses TRBV3-1 (or the pseudogene TRBV3-2) and TRBJ1-6, with 7 bases that match TRBD1. The germline V gene has CDR1 LGHDT and CDR2 YNNKEL (reference sequence). Losses at the gene ends were 1 base for V and 7 bases for J; bases not matched to a gene: 4. CDR3 size: 15 residues.